Below are 22 T cell receptor beta chains sequenced from a single sample in a study of cytomegalovirus exposure and HLA in healthy donors. The PCR made use of 60 Vbeta and 13 Jbeta primers. The method was immunoSEQ multiplex PCR; TCRdb's version includes in-frame clones alone and lacks a portion of them. The data hold approximately 130,000 clones, with around 83% observed a single time. The sample was PBMCs. The receptors stem from a young woman in good health and CMV-seropositive.

The gene calls are TRBV19 and TRBJ1-2, with D uncertain. Per the germline V gene, CDR1 is LNHDA and CDR2 is SQIVND (reference sequence). Trimming removed 6 bases from V and 0 bases from J, with 17 bases in between. The CDR3 covers 16 residues. CDR3 coding DNA: TGTGCCAGTAGGCGACCGGGAGGTAGCACTAACTATGGCTACACCTTC. Its protein is CASRRPGGSTNYGYTF.

V gene TRBV4-2 combines with J gene TRBJ2-7, with 7 bases that match TRBD1. V shed 4 bases and J 1 base; nucleotides not matched to a gene: 7. The CDR3 spans 15 residues. Germline CDR1 reads LGHNA; CDR2 reads YNFKEQ. CDR3 protein: CASSPQGTVSYEQYF. In nucleotides, the CDR3 is TGTGCCAGCAGCCCACAAGGGACAGTGTCCTACGAGCAGTACTTC.

The V and J genes are TRBV30 and TRBJ1-6; D is undetermined. The CDR3 length is 13 residues. The ends were cut back, 0 bases at V and 6 bases at J, with 6 bases in the middle. In germline, CDR1 is GTSNPN, CDR2 SVGIG (reference sequence). The CDR3 DNA follows: TGTGCCTGGAGTGTTGGCAGTAATTCACCCCTCCACTTT. Translating it yields CAWSVGSNSPLHF.

The gene calls are TRBV7-2 and TRBJ2-5; no clear D. This CDR3 region has 13 residues. Germline loops: CDR1 SGHTA, CDR2 FQGNSA. Trimming removed 7 bases from V and 2 bases from J, with 11 bases in between. CDR3 in DNA: TGTGCCAGCAACCGCGGCAGACAAGAGACCCAGTACTTC. Residues: CASNRGRQETQYF.

V is TRBV6-4 and J is TRBJ1-6; D is possibly TRBD1 (5 bases). The CDR3 sequence is 13 residues long. Germline values: CDR1 MRHNA, CDR2 SNTAGT. Trimming removed 10 bases from V and 7 bases from J, with 14 bases in between. The CDR3 DNA is TGTGCCACCTCCGTAGGGGTCAATTCACCCCTCCACTTT. It encodes CATSVGVNSPLHF.

The DNA of the CDR3 is TGTGCCAGCAGCCTAGACAGGGGTCAGACCCAGTACTTC. It translates to CASSLDRGQTQYF. This sequence joins TRBV6-1 and TRBJ2-5, with TRBD1 matching over 8 bases. The CDR3 runs to 13 residues. CDR1 and CDR2 (germline): MNHNS, SASEGT. Trimming took 6 bases from V and 6 from J; bases not matched to a gene: 6.

The V call is TRBV5-1, the J call TRBJ2-5; no clear D gene. Germline V lookup: CDR1 SGHRS, CDR2 YFSETQ. Between the trimmed V and J ends, which lost 7 bases and 4 bases, there was a span of 11 bases. The CDR3 is made up of 12 amino acids. The CDR3 reads CASFDNRETQYF. For the CDR3, the DNA is TGCGCCAGCTTCGACAACCGAGAGACCCAGTACTTC.

The chain recombines TRBV9 with TRBJ2-2; D gene unclear. V was pared by 4 bases and J by 6 bases, with 13 bases between. This CDR3 is 14 amino acids long. Germline V lookup: CDR1 SGDLS, CDR2 YYNGEE. Here the CDR3 DNA reads TGTGCCAGCAGCCCCTCGGTAGCAGCCGGGGAGCTGTTTTTT. This codes for CASSPSVAAGELFF.

This sequence joins TRBV7-3 and TRBJ1-3; D possibly corresponds to TRBD1 (5 bases). Trimming removed 5 bases from V and 2 bases from J, with 10 bases in between. This CDR3 comprises 14 residues. Germline V lookup: CDR1 SGHTA, CDR2 FQGTGA. CDR3 coding DNA: TGTGCCAGCAGCCCTGCGGGGCCTGGAAACACCATATATTTT. Amino acid sequence: CASSPAGPGNTIYF.

This clone came up a few times. This chain connects TRBV7-5 to TRBJ2-7; the table's D gene call, TRBD1, was not cross checked with the DNA. TRBV7-5 is listed as a pseudogene. The CDR3 spans 15 residues. The CDR3 nucleotides are TGTGCCAGAAGCTTAGTGCCAGGGGGCGGACACGAGCAGTACTTC. Translating gives CARSLVPGGGHEQYF.

This clone was seen just once. The rearrangement uses TRBV6-1 and TRBJ1-2; no definite D call. Deletions cut 6 bases from V and 4 bases from J, with 9 bases between. CDR1 is MNHNS and CDR2 is SASEGT in the germline V gene. The CDR3 covers 12 residues. Written as DNA, the CDR3 is TGTGCCAGCAGAGTTAGCCTCTATGGCTACACCTTC. It translates to CASRVSLYGYTF.

The chain has TRBV5-1 and TRBJ1-2, with no clear D. CDR1 and CDR2 (germline): SGHRS, YFSETQ. The CDR3 totals 14 residues. Trimming removed 0 bases from V and 5 bases from J, with 11 bases in between. The CDR3 coding sequence is TGCGCCAGCAGCTTGGCTCAGTCCCTTTATGGCTACACCTTC. Its protein product is CASSLAQSLYGYTF.

This rearrangement joins TRBV29-1 to TRBJ2-3; weak D call: TRBD1 (5 bases). V was cut by 7 bases and J by 11 bases, with 16 bases left in between. The germline V gene has CDR1 SQVTM and CDR2 ANQGSEA. This CDR3 has 11 residues. The CDR3 loop reads CSALTGWGQYF. The DNA of the CDR3 is TGCAGCGCTCTTACAGGATGGGGGCAGTATTTT.

The rearrangement links TRBV5-1 to TRBJ2-7, with 7 bases matching TRBD1. V was pared by 1 base and J by 3 bases, with 4 bases of the junction left unmatched. This CDR3 comprises 14 residues. Germline V lookup: CDR1 SGHRS, CDR2 YFSETQ. The CDR3 region is CASSLWGTDYEQYF. The CDR3 DNA reads TGCGCCAGCAGCTTGTGGGGGACAGACTACGAGCAGTACTTC. Looking up the rest from reference TRBV5-1 and TRBJ2-7 gives the full variable domain: KAGVTQTPRYLIKTRGQQVTLSCSPISGHRSVSWYQQTPGQGLQFLFEYFSETQRNKGNFPGRFSGRQFSNSRSEMNVSTLELGDSALYLCASSLWGTDYEQYFGPGTRLTVT.

This clone was observed a single time. The rearrangement links TRBV19 to TRBJ2-7; 10 nucleotides line up with TRBD1. The CDR3 length is 13 residues. CDR1 is LNHDA and CDR2 is SQIVND in the germline V gene (reference sequence). Trimming removed 3 bases from V and 4 bases from J; junction bases left unmatched: 0. The CDR3 DNA is TGTGCCAGTAGTATGGGACAGGGGTACGAGCAGTACTTC. It yields the protein CASSMGQGYEQYF.

The chain combines TRBV5-1 with TRBJ2-2; 9 nucleotides line up with TRBD2. Germline V lookup: CDR1 SGHRS, CDR2 YFSETQ. The junction had 6 bases not matched to a gene; V was cut back by 4 bases and J by 2 bases. This CDR3 spans 16 amino acids. The CDR3, as DNA: TGCGCCAGCAGCCCTGGGACTAGCCTCAACACCGGGGAGCTGTTTTTT. Translation: CASSPGTSLNTGELFF.

The gene calls are TRBV6-1 and TRBJ1-6, with a possible D match to TRBD1 (6 bases). The CDR3 totals 13 residues. Germline V gene sequence: CDR1 MNHNS, CDR2 SASEGT. V lost 9 bases, J lost 7 bases, and 13 bases lay in between. CDR3 sequence reads: CASDGQPNSPLHF. The CDR3 coding sequence is TGTGCCAGTGACGGACAGCCCAATTCACCCCTCCACTTT.

The chain links TRBV6-1 to TRBJ1-1; a possible D gene is TRBD1 (5 bases). The CDR3 is made up of 15 amino acids. Germline-derived CDR1 and CDR2 are MNHNS and SASEGT. Trimming removed 7 bases at V and 4 bases at J, with 19 bases between. CDR3 residues: CASTPKSGERTEAFF. CDR3 coding DNA: TGTGCCAGCACCCCCAAGTCGGGGGAACGCACTGAAGCTTTCTTT.

The CDR3 coding sequence is TGTGCCAGCAGTTTTTCGGGGGGGGTGACTGAAGCTTTCTTT. This translates into CASSFSGGVTEAFF. The chain combines TRBV28 with TRBJ1-1; D is possibly TRBD1 (5 bases). Germline lookup yields CDR1 MDHEN and CDR2 SYDVKM. Trimming shortened V by 3 bases and J by 5 bases, and 13 bases separated the two germline ends. The CDR3 has 14 amino acids.

Written as DNA, the CDR3 is TGCGCCAGCAGCTCCCAGGGGCGGACTGAAGCTTTCTTT. Protein sequence: CASSSQGRTEAFF. The chain is built from TRBV5-1 and TRBJ1-1; D may be TRBD1 (6 bases). The CDR3 length is 13 residues. Trimming took 3 bases from V and 5 from J, leaving 11 bases between them. CDR1 is SGHRS, CDR2 YFSETQ, per germline.

This chain uses TRBV6-1 with TRBJ1-1, with TRBD1 as a possible D gene (5 bases). The CDR3 is 12 amino acids. V was trimmed by 8 bases and J by 4 bases, leaving 11 bases between them. Per germline, CDR1 MNHNS and CDR2 SASEGT. The CDR3 here is CASGAIFTEAFF. The CDR3 nucleotides are TGTGCCAGCGGGGCAATCTTCACTGAAGCTTTCTTT.

CDR3 DNA: TGTGCCAGCAGCCAAGATGGACCGGACAGGCCCAGGGAGACCCAGTACTTC. Translated, it gives CASSQDGPDRPRETQYF. This chain uses TRBV4-2 with TRBJ2-5, with 7 bases lining up with TRBD1. The CDR3 runs to 17 residues. V was pared by 0 bases and J by 5 bases, with 12 bases of the junction left unmatched. Germline CDR1 LGHNA, CDR2 YNFKEQ.